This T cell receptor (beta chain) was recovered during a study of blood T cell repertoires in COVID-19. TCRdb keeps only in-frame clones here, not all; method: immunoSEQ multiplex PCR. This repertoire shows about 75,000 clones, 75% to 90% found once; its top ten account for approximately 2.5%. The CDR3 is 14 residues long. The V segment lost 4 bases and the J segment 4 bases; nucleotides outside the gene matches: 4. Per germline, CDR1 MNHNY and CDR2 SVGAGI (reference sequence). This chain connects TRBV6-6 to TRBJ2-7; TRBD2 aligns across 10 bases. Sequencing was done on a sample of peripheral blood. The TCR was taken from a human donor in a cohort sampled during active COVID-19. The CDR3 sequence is CASSWLAGEYEQYF. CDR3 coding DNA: TGTGCCAGCAGTTGGCTAGCGGGGGAGTACGAGCAGTACTTC.